The entry below gives a single T cell receptor beta chain sequence along with its context. This sample is drawn from a study of cytomegalovirus exposure and HLA in healthy donors. Germline loops: CDR1 SEHNR, CDR2 FQNEAQ (reference sequence). V was cut by 3 bases and J by 2 bases, with 10 bases left in between. The length of the CDR3 is 14 residues. Using immunoSEQ multiplex PCR, the repertoire was profiled, and TCRdb retains in-frame clones only, with some absent. This sample has about 360,000 clones, with about nine tenths found just once. The sequencing sample was made of PBMCs. This TCR was recovered from a woman aged 18-30 years in good health and CMV-seronegative. The V call is TRBV7-9, the J call TRBJ1-2, with a weak D call TRBD1 (6 bases). CDR3: CASSLGGGNYGYTF. CDR3 DNA: TGTGCCAGCAGCTTGGGAGGGGGGAACTATGGCTACACCTTC.